Included here is one TCR beta chain sequence, with context. Measured with immunoSEQ multiplex PCR; TCRdb has only the in-frame clones, and not every one. The sample lists roughly 60,000 clones; roughly 83% were seen once. The data were taken from a study of blood T cell repertoires in COVID-19. CDR1 is WSHSY and CDR2 is SAAADI in the germline V gene. The CDR3 length is 15 residues. V shed 3 bases, J shed 5 bases, and the junction held 5 bases outside the gene matches. This sequence joins TRBV10-2 and TRBJ1-4, with 8 bases lining up with TRBD1. This clonotype was obtained from a man aged 55-75 years with COVID-19, enrolled during active disease. Sequencing was performed on peripheral blood. In DNA, the CDR3 is TGCGCCAGCAGTGACTCCGGGACAGGAAATGAAAAACTGTTTTTT. This sequence encodes CASSDSGTGNEKLFF.